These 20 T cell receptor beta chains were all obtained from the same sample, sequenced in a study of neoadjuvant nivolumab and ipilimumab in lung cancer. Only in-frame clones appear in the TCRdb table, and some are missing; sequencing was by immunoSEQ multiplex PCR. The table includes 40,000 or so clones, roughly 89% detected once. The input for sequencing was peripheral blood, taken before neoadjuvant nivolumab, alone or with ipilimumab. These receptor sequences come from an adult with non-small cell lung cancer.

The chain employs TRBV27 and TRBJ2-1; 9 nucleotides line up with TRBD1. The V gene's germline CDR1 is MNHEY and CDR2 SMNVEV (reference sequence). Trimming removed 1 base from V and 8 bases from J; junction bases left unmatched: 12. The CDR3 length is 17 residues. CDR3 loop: CASSLWNTGTGSYEQFF. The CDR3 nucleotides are TGTGCCAGCAGTTTATGGAACACCGGGACAGGGTCTTATGAGCAGTTCTTC.

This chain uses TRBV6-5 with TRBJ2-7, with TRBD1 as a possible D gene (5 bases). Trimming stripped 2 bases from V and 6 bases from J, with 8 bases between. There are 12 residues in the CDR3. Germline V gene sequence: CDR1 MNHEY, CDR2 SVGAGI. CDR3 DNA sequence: TGTGCCAGCAGTTACACAGGTTCCGAGCAGTACTTC. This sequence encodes CASSYTGSEQYF.

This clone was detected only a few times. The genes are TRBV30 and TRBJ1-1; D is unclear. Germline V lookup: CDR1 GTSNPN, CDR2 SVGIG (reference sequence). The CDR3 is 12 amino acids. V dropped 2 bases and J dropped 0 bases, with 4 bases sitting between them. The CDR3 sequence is CAWSILNTEAFF. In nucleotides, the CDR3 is TGTGCCTGGAGTATCTTGAACACTGAAGCTTTCTTT.

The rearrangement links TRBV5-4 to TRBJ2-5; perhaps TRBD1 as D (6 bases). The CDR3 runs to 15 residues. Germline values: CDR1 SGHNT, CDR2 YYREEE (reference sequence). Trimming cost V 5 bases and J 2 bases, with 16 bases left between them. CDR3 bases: TGTGCCAGCAGTTCACCGGGACAAACACAAGAGACCCAGTACTTC. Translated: CASSSPGQTQETQYF.

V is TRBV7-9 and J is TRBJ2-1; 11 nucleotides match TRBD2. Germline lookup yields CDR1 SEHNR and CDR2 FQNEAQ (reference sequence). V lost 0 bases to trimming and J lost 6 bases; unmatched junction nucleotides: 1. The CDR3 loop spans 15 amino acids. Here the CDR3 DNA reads TGTGCCAGCAGCTTAGCTGGACTAGCGGGCAATGAGCAGTTCTTC. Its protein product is CASSLAGLAGNEQFF.

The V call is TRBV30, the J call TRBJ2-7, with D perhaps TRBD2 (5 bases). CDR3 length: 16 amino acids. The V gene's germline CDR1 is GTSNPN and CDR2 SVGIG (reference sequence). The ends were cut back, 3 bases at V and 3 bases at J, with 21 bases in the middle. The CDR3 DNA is TGTGCCTGGAGGGAATCCGTGCAAGGACTGAACTACGAGCAGTACTTC. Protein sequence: CAWRESVQGLNYEQYF.

The CDR3 spells CASSWGTGEDTQYF. DNA for the CDR3: TGCGCCAGCAGCTGGGGGACAGGAGAGGATACGCAGTATTTT. The rearrangement uses TRBV5-1 and TRBJ2-3, with TRBD1 matching over 8 bases. The CDR3 contains 14 residues. V shed 3 bases, J shed 6 bases, and the junction held 6 bases outside the gene matches. Germline-derived CDR1 and CDR2 are SGHRS and YFSETQ.

CDR3 protein: CASSLGLAGGGHEQFF. In DNA form, the CDR3 reads TGTGCCAGCAGCTTAGGACTAGCGGGGGGGGGCCATGAGCAGTTCTTC. The chain is built from TRBV7-9 and TRBJ2-1, with TRBD2 matching over 14 bases. The germline V gene encodes CDR1 SEHNR and CDR2 FQNEAQ (reference sequence). V gave up 1 base and J gave up 8 bases; unmatched junction bases: 4. CDR3 length: 16 residues.

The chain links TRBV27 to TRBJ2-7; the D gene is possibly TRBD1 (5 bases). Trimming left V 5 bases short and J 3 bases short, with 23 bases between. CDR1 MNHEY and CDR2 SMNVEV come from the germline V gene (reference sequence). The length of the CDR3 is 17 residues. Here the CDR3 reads CASSHRQGQRWFYEQYF. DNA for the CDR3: TGTGCCAGCAGTCATCGGCAGGGCCAGAGGTGGTTCTACGAGCAGTACTTC.

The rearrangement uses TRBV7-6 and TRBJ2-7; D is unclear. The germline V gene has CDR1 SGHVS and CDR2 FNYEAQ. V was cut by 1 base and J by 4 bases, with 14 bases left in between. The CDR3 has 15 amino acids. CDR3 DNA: TGTGCCAGCAGCTTAGGTGATTCTGCTGTTTACGAGCAGTACTTC. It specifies CASSLGDSAVYEQYF.

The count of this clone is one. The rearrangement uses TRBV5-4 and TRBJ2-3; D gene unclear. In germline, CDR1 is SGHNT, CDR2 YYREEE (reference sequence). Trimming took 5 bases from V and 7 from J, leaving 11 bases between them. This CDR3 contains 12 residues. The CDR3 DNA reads TGTGCCAGCAGTCAGTGGTCGAATACGCAGTATTTT. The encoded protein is CASSQWSNTQYF.

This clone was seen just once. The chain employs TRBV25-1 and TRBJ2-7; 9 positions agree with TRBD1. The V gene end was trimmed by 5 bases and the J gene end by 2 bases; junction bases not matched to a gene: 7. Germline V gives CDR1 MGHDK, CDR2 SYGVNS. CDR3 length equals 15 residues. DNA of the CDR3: TGTGCCAGCAGTAAACCCGGGACAGGGCCCTACGAGCAGTACTTC. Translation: CASSKPGTGPYEQYF.

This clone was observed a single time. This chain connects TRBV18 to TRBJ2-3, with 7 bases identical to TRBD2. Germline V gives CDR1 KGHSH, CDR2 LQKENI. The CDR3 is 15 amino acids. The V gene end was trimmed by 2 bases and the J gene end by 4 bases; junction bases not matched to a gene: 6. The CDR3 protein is CASSPSGMGADTQYF. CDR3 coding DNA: TGTGCCAGCTCACCAAGCGGGATGGGGGCAGATACGCAGTATTTT.

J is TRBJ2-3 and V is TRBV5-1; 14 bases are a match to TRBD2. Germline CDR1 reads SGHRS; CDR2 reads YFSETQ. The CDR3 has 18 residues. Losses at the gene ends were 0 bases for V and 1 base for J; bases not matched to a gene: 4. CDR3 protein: CASSLGTSGRTGTDTQYF. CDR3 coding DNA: TGCGCCAGCAGCTTGGGGACTAGCGGGAGGACAGGCACAGATACGCAGTATTTT.

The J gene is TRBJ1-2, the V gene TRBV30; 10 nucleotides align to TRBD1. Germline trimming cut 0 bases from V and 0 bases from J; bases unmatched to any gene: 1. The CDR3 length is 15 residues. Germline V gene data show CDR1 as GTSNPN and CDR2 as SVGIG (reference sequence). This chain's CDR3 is CAWSVGTGANYGYTF. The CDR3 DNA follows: TGTGCCTGGAGTGTAGGGACAGGGGCTAACTATGGCTACACCTTC.

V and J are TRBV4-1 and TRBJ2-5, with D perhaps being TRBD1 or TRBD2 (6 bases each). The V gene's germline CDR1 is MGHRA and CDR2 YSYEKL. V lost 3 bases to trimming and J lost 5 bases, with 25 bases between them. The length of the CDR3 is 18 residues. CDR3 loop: CASSHSLTTGFLAETQYF. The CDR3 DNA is TGCGCCAGCAGCCATTCCTTGACAACAGGGTTCCTAGCGGAGACCCAGTACTTC.

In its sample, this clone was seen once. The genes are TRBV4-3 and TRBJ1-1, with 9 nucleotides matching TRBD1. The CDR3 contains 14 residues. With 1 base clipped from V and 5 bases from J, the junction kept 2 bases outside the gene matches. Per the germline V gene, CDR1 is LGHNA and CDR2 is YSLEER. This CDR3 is CASSQGTGVTEAFF. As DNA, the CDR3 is TGCGCCAGCAGCCAAGGGACAGGGGTTACTGAAGCTTTCTTT.

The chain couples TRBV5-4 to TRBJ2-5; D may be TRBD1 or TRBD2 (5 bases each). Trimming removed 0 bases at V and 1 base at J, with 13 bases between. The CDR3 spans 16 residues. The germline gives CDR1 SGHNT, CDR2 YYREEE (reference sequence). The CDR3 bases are TGTGCCAGCAGCTTGGCAGGGTTGGGGAGCCAAGAGACCCAGTACTTC. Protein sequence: CASSLAGLGSQETQYF.

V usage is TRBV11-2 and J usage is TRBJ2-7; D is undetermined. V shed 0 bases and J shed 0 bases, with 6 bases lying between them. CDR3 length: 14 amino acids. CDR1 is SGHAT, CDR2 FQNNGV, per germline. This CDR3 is CASSLDRSSYEQYF. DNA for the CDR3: TGTGCCAGCAGCTTAGACAGGAGCTCCTACGAGCAGTACTTC.

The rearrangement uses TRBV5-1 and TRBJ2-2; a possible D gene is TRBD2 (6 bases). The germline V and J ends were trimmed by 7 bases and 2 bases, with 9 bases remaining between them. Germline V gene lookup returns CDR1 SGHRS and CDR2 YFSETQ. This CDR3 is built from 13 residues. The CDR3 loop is CASGTVNTGELFF. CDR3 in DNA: TGCGCCAGCGGGACTGTAAACACCGGGGAGCTGTTTTTT.